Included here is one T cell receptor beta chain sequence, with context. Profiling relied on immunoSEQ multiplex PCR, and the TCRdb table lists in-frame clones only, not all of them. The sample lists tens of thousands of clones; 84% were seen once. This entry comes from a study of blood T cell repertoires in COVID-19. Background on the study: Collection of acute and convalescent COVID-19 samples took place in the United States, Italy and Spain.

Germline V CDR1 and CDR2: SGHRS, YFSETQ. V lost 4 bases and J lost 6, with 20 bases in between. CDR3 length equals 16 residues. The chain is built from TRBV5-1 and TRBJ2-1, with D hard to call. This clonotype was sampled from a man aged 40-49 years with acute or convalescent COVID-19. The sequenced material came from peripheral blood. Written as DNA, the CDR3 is TGCGCCAGCAGCAACACGTGGCCTAGGTACCCCAATGAGCAGTTCTTC. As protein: CASSNTWPRYPNEQFF.